This TCR beta chain was captured in a study of identical twins. Via MiXCR, TCRdb re-called the 5' RACE reads, giving one row per CDR3 protein. The data contain about 570,000 distinct CDR3 sequences, around a tenth of them singletons. This CDR3 contains 17 residues. V gave up 0 bases and J gave up 0 bases, with 13 bases separating them. Germline loops: CDR1 SEHNR, CDR2 FQNEAQ (reference sequence). This clonotype was detected ten times or more. This same sample was also taken into another study, of yellow fever vaccine responses in identical twins.

The clonotype originates from a woman younger than 35 in good health. The rearrangement joins TRBV7-9 to TRBJ2-3; D perhaps matches TRBD2 (5 bases). The sequenced sample was PBMCs. The CDR3 nucleotides are TGTGCCAGCAGCTTAGCGCCCCTAGCCCCAAGCACAGATACGCAGTATTTT. This sequence encodes CASSLAPLAPSTDTQYF.